Below are 7 T cell receptor beta chains sequenced from a single sample in a study of Graves' ophthalmopathy and Graves' hyperthyroidism. The authors amplified TCR beta CDR3 regions, and they did so from RNA transcripts for repertoire sequencing. The authors performed first-round RT-PCR with HTBI primers and then a second-round multiplex PCR. TCRdb reanalysed the multiplex PCR reads using MiXCR and keeps one entry per CDR3 protein. The sample shows fewer than 250,000 distinct CDR3 sequences, around 28% of them seen only once. The sample was peripheral blood. The receptors were sampled from a man aged 50 to 60 with Graves' ophthalmopathy.

The J gene is TRBJ2-7, the V gene TRBV6-1, with a possible D match to TRBD2 (6 bases). Trimming shortened V by 8 bases and J by 3 bases, and 17 bases separated the two germline ends. This CDR3 is 14 amino acids long. CDR1 and CDR2 (germline): MNHNS, SASEGT. The CDR3 region is CASRLTAEGYEQYF. The CDR3 DNA sequence: TGTGCCAGCCGACTCACGGCGGAGGGCTACGAGCAGTACTTC.

This clonotype was seen repeatedly, ten times or more. V and J are TRBV11-2 and TRBJ2-2, with D perhaps matching TRBD1 (5 bases). The CDR3 is 15 amino acids. Germline CDR1 reads SGHAT; CDR2 reads FQNNGV. V was clipped by 1 base and J by 7 bases, with 13 bases between them. The CDR3 is CASSLGGMSGGELFF. For the CDR3, the DNA is TGTGCCAGCAGCTTAGGGGGCATGTCTGGCGGGGAGCTGTTTTTT. Based on the CDR3 plus reference TRBV11-2 and TRBJ2-2, the full variable domain is EAGVAQSPRYKIIEKRQSVAFWCNPISGHATLYWYQQILGQGPKLLIQFQNNGVVDDSQLPKDRFSAERLKGVDSTLKIQPAKLEDSAVYLCASSLGGMSGGELFFGEGSRLTVL.

This clonotype has at least ten counts. The J gene is TRBJ1-5, the V gene TRBV5-6; 11 bases line up with TRBD1. V was clipped by 4 bases and J by 5 bases; unmatched bases: 8. CDR3 length equals 16 residues. The germline CDR1 and CDR2 sequences are SGHDT and YYEEEE. CDR3 region: CASSLRTGGADQPQHF. The CDR3 DNA is TGTGCCAGCAGCCTACGGACAGGGGGCGCGGATCAGCCCCAGCATTTT.

This clonotype was seen many times. The DNA for the CDR3 is TGCAGCGCTTTACCCCAGGTCCATGGCTACACCTTC. It codes for CSALPQVHGYTF. The rearrangement links TRBV29-1 to TRBJ1-2; D is undetermined. V was cut by 7 bases and J by 6 bases, with 15 bases left in between. Germline CDR1 and CDR2: SQVTM and ANQGSEA. The CDR3 is 12 residues long.

There are many counts of this clonotype. The chain carries TRBV12-3 or TRBV12-4 and TRBJ2-5; 7 bases are shared with TRBD2. Trimming at V came to 1 base and at J to 1 base, leaving 3 bases not matched to a gene. The CDR3 consists of 15 residues. CDR3 residues: CASSLGPSGQETQYF. CDR3 in DNA: TGTGCCAGCAGTTTAGGTCCTAGCGGCCAAGAGACCCAGTACTTC.

This clonotype has ten or more counts. This chain joins TRBV6-2 or TRBV6-3 and TRBJ2-7; 8 nucleotides match TRBD2. After removal of 8 bases from V and 0 bases from J, the junction contained 9 bases not matched to a gene. CDR1 and CDR2 from the germline V gene are MNHEY and SVGEGT. This CDR3 is built from 15 residues. The DNA of the CDR3 is TGTGCCAGCGGGTCAATCGGGAGGGCCTCCTACGAGCAGTACTTC. This sequence encodes CASGSIGRASYEQYF.

The chain carries TRBV6-5 and TRBJ2-7; 8 bases agree with TRBD2. The CDR3 length is 16 residues. V was pared by 2 bases and J by 6 bases, with 12 bases of the junction left unmatched. Germline values: CDR1 MNHEY, CDR2 SVGAGI. DNA of the CDR3: TGTGCCAGCAGTTACGGAGGAGCGGGAGTAGGGGGCGAGCAGTACTTC. Translated, it gives CASSYGGAGVGGEQYF.